These 24 T cell receptor beta chains were all obtained from the same sample, sequenced in a study of radiation and T cells in renal cell carcinoma. Libraries were prepared by immunoSEQ multiplex PCR; TCRdb keeps only in-frame clonotypes and omits some of them. The sample has about 140,000 clones, 75% to 90% seen once. Time point indicated: blood 4 weeks post-SBRT, at nephrectomy. Treatment denoted: 15 Gy SBRT to primary tumor, nephrectomy 4 weeks later. The specimen was blood, collected from a patient whose treatment included radiotherapy and nephrectomy. These TCRs come from a woman aged 45 to 65 with renal cell carcinoma.

This chain joins TRBV7-3 and TRBJ2-1; TRBD2 aligns across 13 bases. The CDR3 is made up of 15 amino acids. V lost 5 bases to trimming and J lost 6 bases; unmatched junction nucleotides: 4. Germline-derived CDR1 and CDR2 are SGHTA and FQGTGA. CDR3 DNA: TGTGCCAGCAGCCAACGACTAGCGGGAGGCAATGAGCAGTTCTTC. This codes for CASSQRLAGGNEQFF. Filled out from reference TRBV7-3 and TRBJ2-1, the complete variable domain reads GAGVSQTPSNKVTEKGKYVELRCDPISGHTALYWYRQSLGQGPEFLIYFQGTGAADDSGLPNDRFFAVRPEGSVSTLKIQRTERGDSAVYLCASSQRLAGGNEQFFGPGTRLTVL.

This clone was counted a single time. The chain is built from TRBV28 and TRBJ1-2; the match to TRBD1 covers 10 bases. V lost 7 bases and J lost 4; bases outside the gene matches: 6. Germline assignment: CDR1 MDHEN and CDR2 SYDVKM. This CDR3 has 14 residues. The CDR3 bases are TGTGCCAGCATGACAGGGGGCGCCGTCTATGGCTACACCTTC. Encoded protein: CASMTGGAVYGYTF.

This clone was seen only a few times. The chain recombines TRBV5-1 with TRBJ1-2; D perhaps matches TRBD1 (5 bases). The CDR3 loop spans 14 amino acids. The V gene lost 3 bases and the J gene lost 3 bases, with 12 bases spanning the gap. From germline, CDR1 is SGHRS and CDR2 YFSETQ. The CDR3 nucleotides are TGCGCCAGCAGCTCGCCAGGGAACTACTATGGCTACACCTTC. Protein product: CASSSPGNYYGYTF.

V gene TRBV4-3 combines with J gene TRBJ1-2; TRBD1 might be the D (6 bases). Trimming pared 4 bases from V and 7 bases from J, leaving 13 bases between. CDR3 length: 13 amino acids. Germline values: CDR1 LGHNA, CDR2 YSLEER. The CDR3 nucleotides read TGCGCCAGCAGCCGGGGACACGGCTCTGGCTACACCTTC. It translates to CASSRGHGSGYTF.

This rearrangement joins TRBV7-8 to TRBJ1-1; 10 bases match TRBD1. V shed 5 bases, J shed 5 bases, and the junction held 5 bases outside the gene matches. CDR3 length: 14 residues. Looked up from germline, CDR1 is SGHVS and CDR2 is FQNEAQ. CDR3 nucleotide sequence: TGTGCCAGCAGCGACCGGACAGGGGGGACTGAAGCTTTCTTT. It yields the protein CASSDRTGGTEAFF.

The V gene is TRBV4-2, the J gene TRBJ1-2; maybe TRBD1 (5 bases). Trimming removed 2 bases at V and 5 bases at J, with 18 bases between. Germline loops: CDR1 LGHNA, CDR2 YNFKEQ. The CDR3 has 16 residues. CDR3 sequence (DNA): TGTGCCAGCAGCCAAAGAATGGAGGGGATGAGGTATGGCTACACCTTC. Translated: CASSQRMEGMRYGYTF.

V usage is TRBV9 and J usage is TRBJ1-1, with 9 bases matching TRBD1. Losses at the gene ends were 3 bases for V and 4 bases for J; bases not matched to a gene: 7. This CDR3 is 15 amino acids long. In germline, CDR1 is SGDLS, CDR2 YYNGEE. As DNA, the CDR3 is TGTGCCAGCAGCGCCGGGACAGGGTTGGGCACTGAAGCTTTCTTT. As protein: CASSAGTGLGTEAFF.

This chain connects TRBV5-1 to TRBJ1-2, with D possibly being TRBD1 (5 bases). The CDR3 covers 14 residues. Germline V gene sequence: CDR1 SGHRS, CDR2 YFSETQ. V dropped 3 bases and J dropped 8 bases, with 17 bases sitting between them. The CDR3 reads CASSSGLAGEGYTF. CDR3 in DNA: TGCGCCAGCAGCTCTGGACTCGCGGGGGAGGGCTACACCTTC.

The DNA of the CDR3 is TGTGCCAGCAGCTTGGGACAGGGGTATTACGAGCAGTACTTC. Amino acids: CASSLGQGYYEQYF. J is TRBJ2-7 and V is TRBV5-6, with 8 positions matching TRBD1. The CDR3 runs 14 residues. The germline V gene encodes CDR1 SGHDT and CDR2 YYEEEE. V gave up 0 bases and J gave up 4 bases; unmatched junction bases: 3. The variable domain in full, with the rest retrieved from reference TRBV5-6 and TRBJ2-7, is DAGVTQSPTHLIKTRGQQVTLRCSPKSGHDTVSWYQQALGQGPQFIFQYYEEEERQRGNFPDRFSGHQFPNYSSELNVNALLLGDSALYLCASSLGQGYYEQYFGPGTRLTVT.

This rearrangement joins TRBV7-2 to TRBJ2-1; 8 bases line up with TRBD1. Germline V gene lookup returns CDR1 SGHTA and CDR2 FQGNSA. The trim removed 4 bases at V and 3 bases at J, leaving 5 bases unmatched. The CDR3 extends over 15 amino acids. As DNA, the CDR3 is TGTGCCAGCAGCTCTCAGGGGGCTGGCTACAATGAGCAGTTCTTC. It encodes CASSSQGAGYNEQFF.

The chain couples TRBV7-9 to TRBJ1-4; D is uncertain. The CDR3 is 14 residues long. V lost 5 bases, J lost 6 bases, and 13 bases lay in between. Germline V CDR1 and CDR2: SEHNR, FQNEAQ (reference sequence). CDR3 nucleotide sequence: TGTGCCAGCAGCGAAGGCCTGGCGGATGAAAAACTGTTTTTT. This sequence encodes CASSEGLADEKLFF.

The chain combines TRBV7-2 with TRBJ2-1, with D unresolved. The germline gives CDR1 SGHTA, CDR2 FQGNSA. Trimming removed 9 bases at V and 9 bases at J, with 18 bases between. This CDR3 contains 13 residues. The CDR3 bases are TGTGCCAGTGAGGACCGAGTTAGAGGTGAGCAGTTCTTC. Translating it yields CASEDRVRGEQFF. The full variable domain, in which reference TRBV7-2 and TRBJ2-1 provide the parts outside the CDR3, is GAGVSQSPSNKVTEKGKDVELRCDPISGHTALYWYRQSLGQGLEFLIYFQGNSAPDKSGLPSDRFSAERTGGSVSTLTIQRTQQEDSAVYLCASEDRVRGEQFFGPGTRLTVL.

J is TRBJ2-7 and V is TRBV4-3; D not resolved. Germline-derived CDR1 and CDR2 are LGHNA and YSLEER. The length of the CDR3 is 13 residues. V was shortened by 0 bases and J by 4 bases, with 7 bases between the two germline ends. The CDR3 here is CASSQDYGYEQYF. The CDR3, as DNA: TGCGCCAGCAGCCAAGACTACGGATACGAGCAGTACTTC.

The rearrangement links TRBV27 to TRBJ2-7; TRBD2 is a possible D gene (6 bases). The CDR3 extends over 13 amino acids. V lost 7 bases, J lost 4 bases, and 14 bases lay in between. Germline CDR1 is MNHEY and CDR2 is SMNVEV (reference sequence). The CDR3 nucleotides read TGTGCCAGCATCGGGGGAGCTCCATACGAGCAGTACTTC. Its protein is CASIGGAPYEQYF.

The chain combines TRBV28 with TRBJ1-5; D is ambiguous. CDR3 length: 14 residues. V lost 3 bases and J 7 bases, leaving 13 bases between the germline ends. From germline, CDR1 is MDHEN and CDR2 SYDVKM. The DNA of the CDR3 is TGTGCCAGCAGTTTCGGAGTTTTTCTACAGCCCCAGCATTTT. It encodes CASSFGVFLQPQHF.

This rearrangement joins TRBV7-9 to TRBJ1-6; a possible D gene is TRBD1 (6 bases). Trimming shortened V by 6 bases and J by 7 bases, and 13 bases separated the two germline ends. Per germline, CDR1 SEHNR and CDR2 FQNEAQ (reference sequence). The CDR3 length is 14 residues. The CDR3 spells CASSLQGGNSPLHF. In nucleotides, the CDR3 is TGTGCCAGCAGTTTACAGGGTGGGAATTCACCCCTCCACTTT.

This chain joins TRBV5-1 and TRBJ2-1; D is unclear. Germline lookup yields CDR1 SGHRS and CDR2 YFSETQ. CDR3 size: 11 residues. With 0 bases removed from V and 10 bases from J, the gap between germline ends came to 5 bases. For the CDR3, the DNA is TGCGCCAGCAGCTTGGAACAGGAGCAGTTCTTC. Encoded protein: CASSLEQEQFF.

This clone was counted between two and nine times. The DNA for the CDR3 is TGTGCCAGCAGTGAAGCCGGCATCGGTTCAGACGAGCAGTACTTC. Translation: CASSEAGIGSDEQYF. This chain joins TRBV6-1 and TRBJ2-7; D gene uncertain. The V gene lost 0 bases and the J gene lost 5 bases, with 14 bases spanning the gap. Germline loops: CDR1 MNHNS, CDR2 SASEGT. The CDR3 is 15 amino acids.

This clone was detected ten times or more. This chain connects TRBV14 to TRBJ1-4; D is uncertain. The CDR3 loop spans 14 amino acids. From germline, CDR1 is SGHDN and CDR2 FVKESK. V lost 4 bases and J lost 3, with 9 bases in between. As DNA, the CDR3 is TGTGCCAGCAGCCGGAGGTTCCCTAATGAAAAACTGTTTTTT. Encoded protein: CASSRRFPNEKLFF.

This chain uses TRBV9 with TRBJ1-6; weak D call: TRBD1 (5 bases). V lost 4 bases, J lost 0 bases, and 14 bases lay in between. The CDR3 spans 17 residues. Germline V lookup: CDR1 SGDLS, CDR2 YYNGEE. The CDR3 DNA reads as TGTGCCAGCAGCCCCGGGACTCCTAGCTCCTATAATTCACCCCTCCACTTT. Its translation: CASSPGTPSSYNSPLHF.

This clone was counted once. This chain links TRBV9 with TRBJ1-2; D is unclear. The CDR3 totals 13 residues. Trimming cost V 4 bases and J 2 bases, with 9 bases left between them. Germline assignment: CDR1 SGDLS and CDR2 YYNGEE. The CDR3 loop is CASSPDLNYGYTF. CDR3 sequence (DNA): TGTGCCAGCAGCCCGGACTTGAACTATGGCTACACCTTC.

The chain uses TRBV19 and TRBJ2-6, with 12 nucleotides matching TRBD2. J was trimmed by 1 base and V by 4 bases; bases with no gene match: 5. Germline CDR1 is LNHDA and CDR2 is SQIVND (reference sequence). The CDR3 consists of 18 residues. The CDR3 protein is CASSRRTSGKSGANVLTF. The CDR3 DNA reads TGTGCCAGTAGTAGGCGGACTAGCGGGAAATCTGGGGCCAACGTCCTGACTTTC.

This chain connects TRBV5-1 to TRBJ2-7; 8 bases agree with TRBD2. The length of the CDR3 is 15 residues. The germline gives CDR1 SGHRS, CDR2 YFSETQ. V was pared by 5 bases and J by 4 bases, with 11 bases of the junction left unmatched. Here the CDR3 DNA reads TGCGCCAGCAGTAACCCCGGGACTAGTGTTTACGAGCAGTACTTC. Encoded protein: CASSNPGTSVYEQYF. Full variable domain (missing parts from reference TRBV5-1 and TRBJ2-7): KAGVTQTPRYLIKTRGQQVTLSCSPISGHRSVSWYQQTPGQGLQFLFEYFSETQRNKGNFPGRFSGRQFSNSRSEMNVSTLELGDSALYLCASSNPGTSVYEQYFGPGTRLTVT.

The chain joins TRBV19 to TRBJ2-7; 14 bases align to TRBD2. This CDR3 has 19 residues. The V and J ends lost 7 bases and 5 bases, in that order; junction bases with no gene match: 19. Germline loops: CDR1 LNHDA, CDR2 SQIVND (reference sequence). The DNA for the CDR3 is TGTGCCAGTAACGGAACAAGGCCGGGACTAGCGGGAGTTAAGGACGAGCAGTACTTC. The encoded protein is CASNGTRPGLAGVKDEQYF.